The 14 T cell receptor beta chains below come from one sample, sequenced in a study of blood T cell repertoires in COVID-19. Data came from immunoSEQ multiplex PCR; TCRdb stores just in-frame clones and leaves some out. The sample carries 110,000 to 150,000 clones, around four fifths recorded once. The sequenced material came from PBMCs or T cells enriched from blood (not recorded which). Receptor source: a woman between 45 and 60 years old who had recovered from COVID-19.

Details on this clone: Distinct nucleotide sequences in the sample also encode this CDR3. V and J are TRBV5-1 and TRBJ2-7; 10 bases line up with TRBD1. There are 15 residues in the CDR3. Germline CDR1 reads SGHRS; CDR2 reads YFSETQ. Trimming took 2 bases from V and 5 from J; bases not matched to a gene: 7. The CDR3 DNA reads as TGCGCCAGCAGCTTTATGAGACAGGGGGCAGACGAGCAGTACTTC. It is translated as CASSFMRQGADEQYF.

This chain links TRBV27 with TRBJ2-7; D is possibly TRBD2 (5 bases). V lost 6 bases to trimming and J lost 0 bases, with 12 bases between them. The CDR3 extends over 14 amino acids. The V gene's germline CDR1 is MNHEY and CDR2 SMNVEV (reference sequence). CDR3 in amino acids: CASRIGRDSYEQYV. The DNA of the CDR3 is TGTGCCAGCAGAATCGGCCGGGACTCCTACGAGCAGTACGTC.

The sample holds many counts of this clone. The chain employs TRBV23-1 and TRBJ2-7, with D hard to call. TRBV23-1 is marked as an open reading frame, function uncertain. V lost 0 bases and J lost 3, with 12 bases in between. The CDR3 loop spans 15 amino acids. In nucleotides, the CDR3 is TGCGCCAGCAGTCAATCCGCGGCTACAAACTACGAGCAGTACGTC. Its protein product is CASSQSAATNYEQYV.

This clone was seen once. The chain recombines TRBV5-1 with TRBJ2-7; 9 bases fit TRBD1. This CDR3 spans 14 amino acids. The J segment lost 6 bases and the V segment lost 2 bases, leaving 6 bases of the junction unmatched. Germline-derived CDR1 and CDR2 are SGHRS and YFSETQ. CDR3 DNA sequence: TGCGCCAGCAGCTTCCCCATGACAGGGGGCGAGCAGTACTTC. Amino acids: CASSFPMTGGEQYF.

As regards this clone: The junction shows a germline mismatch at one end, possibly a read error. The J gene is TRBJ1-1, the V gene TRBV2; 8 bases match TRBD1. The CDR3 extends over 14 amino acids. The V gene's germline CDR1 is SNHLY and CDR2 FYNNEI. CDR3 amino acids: CASSFEQGGTKAFF. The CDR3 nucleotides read TGTGCCAGCAGTTTTGAACAGGGGGGCACTAAAGCTTTCTTT. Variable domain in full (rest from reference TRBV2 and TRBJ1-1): EPEVTQTPSHQVTQMGQEVILRCVPISNHLYFYWYRQILGQKVEFLVSFYNNEISEKSEIFDDQFSVERPDGSNFTLKIRSTKLEDSAMYFCASSFEQGGTKAFFGQGTRLTVV.

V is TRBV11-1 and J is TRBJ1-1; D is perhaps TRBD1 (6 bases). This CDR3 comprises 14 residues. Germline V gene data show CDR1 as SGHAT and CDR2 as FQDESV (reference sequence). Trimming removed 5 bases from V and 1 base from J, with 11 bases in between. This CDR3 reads CASSLRTANTEAFF. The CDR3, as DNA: TGTGCCAGCAGCCTTCGGACAGCGAACACTGAAGCTTTCTTT.

The chain's CDR3 is CASSQEWNTGGWTEAFF. The CDR3 coding sequence is TGTGCCAGCAGCCAAGAGTGGAATACAGGGGGCTGGACTGAAGCTTTCTTT. The rearrangement joins TRBV14 to TRBJ1-1, with TRBD1 identical over 9 bases. The junction had 10 bases not matched to a gene; V was cut back by 0 bases and J by 5 bases. Germline values: CDR1 SGHDN, CDR2 FVKESK. This CDR3 is 17 amino acids long.

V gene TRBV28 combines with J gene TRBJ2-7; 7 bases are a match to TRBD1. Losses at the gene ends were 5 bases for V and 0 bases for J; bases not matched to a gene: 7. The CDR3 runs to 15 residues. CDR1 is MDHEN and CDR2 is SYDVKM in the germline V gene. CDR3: CASSPSDRSSYEQYF. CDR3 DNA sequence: TGTGCCAGCAGTCCTTCGGACAGGAGCTCCTACGAGCAGTACTTC.

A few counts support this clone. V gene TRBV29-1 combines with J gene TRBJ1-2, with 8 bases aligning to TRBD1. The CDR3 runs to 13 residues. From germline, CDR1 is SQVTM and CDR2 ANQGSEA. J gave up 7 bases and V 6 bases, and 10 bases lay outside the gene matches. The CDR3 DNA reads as TGCAGCGTCGCCTCTTTTGGACAGGGTGGCTACACCTTC. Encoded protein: CSVASFGQGGYTF.

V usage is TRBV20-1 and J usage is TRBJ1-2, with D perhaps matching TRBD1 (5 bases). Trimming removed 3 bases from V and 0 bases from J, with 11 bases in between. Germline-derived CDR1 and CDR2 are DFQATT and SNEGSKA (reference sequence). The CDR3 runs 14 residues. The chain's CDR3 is CSASDQGANYGYTF. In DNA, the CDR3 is TGCAGTGCTAGTGACCAGGGTGCTAACTATGGCTACACCTTC.

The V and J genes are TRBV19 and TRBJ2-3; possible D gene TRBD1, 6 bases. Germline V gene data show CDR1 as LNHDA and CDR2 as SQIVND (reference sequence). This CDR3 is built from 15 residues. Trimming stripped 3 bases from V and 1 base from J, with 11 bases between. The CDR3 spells CASSIQGLGTDTQYF. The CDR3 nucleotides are TGTGCCAGTAGTATCCAGGGGCTGGGCACAGATACGCAGTATTTT.

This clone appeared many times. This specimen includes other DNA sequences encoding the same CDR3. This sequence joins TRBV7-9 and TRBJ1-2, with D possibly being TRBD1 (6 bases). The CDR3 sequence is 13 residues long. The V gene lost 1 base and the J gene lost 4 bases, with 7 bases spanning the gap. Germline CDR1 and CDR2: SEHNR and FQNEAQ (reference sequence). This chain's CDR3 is CASSLGTAYGYTF. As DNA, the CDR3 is TGTGCCAGCAGCTTAGGGACAGCCTATGGCTACACCTTC.

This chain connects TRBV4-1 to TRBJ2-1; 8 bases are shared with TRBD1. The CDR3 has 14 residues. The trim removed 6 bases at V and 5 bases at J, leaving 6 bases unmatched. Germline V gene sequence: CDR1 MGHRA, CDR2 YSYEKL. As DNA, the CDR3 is TGCGCCAGCAGATTGACAGGGGTAAACAATGAGCAGTTCTTC. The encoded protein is CASRLTGVNNEQFF.

As DNA, the CDR3 is TGTGCCAGCAGTGGGGACAGATTTTATAGCAATCAGCCCCAGCATTTT. It translates to CASSGDRFYSNQPQHF. This chain connects TRBV2 to TRBJ1-5; 7 bases agree with TRBD1. This CDR3 has 16 residues. Unmatched junction bases numbered 6, after V lost 4 bases and J lost 0 bases. Germline V lookup: CDR1 SNHLY, CDR2 FYNNEI. Using reference TRBV2 and TRBJ1-5 for the parts outside the CDR3, the full variable domain is EPEVTQTPSHQVTQMGQEVILRCVPISNHLYFYWYRQILGQKVEFLVSFYNNEISEKSEIFDDQFSVERPDGSNFTLKIRSTKLEDSAMYFCASSGDRFYSNQPQHFGDGTRLSIL.